Following are 19 T cell receptor beta chains from one sample sequenced in a study of technical replicates of blood from a handful of donors. The table came from immunoSEQ multiplex PCR; TCRdb's copy has only in-frame clones and leaves some out. In the table there are roughly 80,000 clones, roughly 96% of which are singletons. Sequenced: T cells isolated from PBMCs. Every receptor here comes from a human donor in good health.

The V gene is TRBV28, the J gene TRBJ1-2; possible D gene TRBD1, 5 bases. Deletions cut 4 bases from V and 4 bases from J, with 10 bases between. This CDR3 spans 13 amino acids. CDR1 is MDHEN, CDR2 SYDVKM, per germline. The CDR3 nucleotides are TGTGCCAGCAGTTCCGGGGGAGGCTATGGCTACACCTTC. Translation gives CASSSGGGYGYTF.

This clone appeared once. This sequence joins TRBV28 and TRBJ2-3, with 11 positions matching TRBD2. The CDR3 loop spans 15 amino acids. The germline V gene has CDR1 MDHEN and CDR2 SYDVKM. The J segment lost 2 bases and the V segment lost 5 bases, leaving 3 bases of the junction unmatched. The CDR3 sequence: CASSRLAGYTDTQYF. Here the CDR3 DNA reads TGTGCCAGCAGTAGACTAGCGGGGTACACAGATACGCAGTATTTT.

The J gene is TRBJ1-6, the V gene TRBV5-5, with 10 bases lining up with TRBD1. Trimming took 2 bases from V and 10 from J; bases not matched to a gene: 6. This CDR3 region has 15 residues. Germline V gene sequence: CDR1 SGHKS, CDR2 YYEKEE (reference sequence). The CDR3 reads CASSLGDRGISPLHF. The CDR3 DNA follows: TGTGCCAGCAGCTTAGGGGACAGGGGTATCTCACCCCTCCACTTT.

The chain recombines TRBV5-1 with TRBJ1-5, with D perhaps TRBD1 (5 bases). In germline, CDR1 is SGHRS, CDR2 YFSETQ. V was trimmed by 5 bases and J by 2 bases, leaving 14 bases between them. The length of the CDR3 is 15 residues. The CDR3 loop is CASRPGYWGNQPQHF. DNA for the CDR3: TGCGCCAGCAGGCCAGGGTATTGGGGCAATCAGCCCCAGCATTTT.

A single count supports this clone. The chain employs TRBV11-3 and TRBJ2-5, with 8 bases that match TRBD2. This CDR3 comprises 15 residues. The V segment lost 5 bases and the J segment 2 bases; nucleotides outside the gene matches: 7. CDR1 is SGHNT and CDR2 is YENEEA in the germline V gene. The CDR3 protein is CASSLPPSGQETQYF. For the CDR3, the DNA is TGTGCCAGCAGCCTGCCCCCTAGCGGGCAAGAGACCCAGTACTTC. The whole variable domain, remainder taken from reference TRBV11-3 and TRBJ2-5, is EAGVVQSPRYKIIEKKQPVAFWCNPISGHNTLYWYLQNLGQGPELLIRYENEEAVDDSQLPKDRFSAERLKGVDSTLKIQPAELGDSAVYLCASSLPPSGQETQYFGPGTRLLVL.

The genes are TRBV2 and TRBJ2-7, with D possibly being TRBD1 (6 bases). The CDR3 consists of 14 residues. Trimming removed 5 bases from V and 2 bases from J, with 13 bases in between. Germline CDR1 and CDR2: SNHLY and FYNNEI. CDR3 coding DNA: TGTGCCAGCAGTAACCCGGGACACCCCTACGAGCAGTACTTC. Protein sequence: CASSNPGHPYEQYF.

This chain links TRBV9 with TRBJ1-2, with 7 bases matching TRBD1. CDR3 length: 13 amino acids. Looked up from germline, CDR1 is SGDLS and CDR2 is YYNGEE. After removal of 3 bases from V and 3 bases from J, the junction contained 2 bases not matched to a gene. CDR3 in amino acids: CASSGGQDYGYTF. CDR3 nucleotide sequence: TGTGCCAGCAGCGGCGGACAGGACTATGGCTACACCTTC.

J is TRBJ2-7 and V is TRBV6-1; 9 bases are a match to TRBD1. V shed 4 bases and J 3 bases; nucleotides not matched to a gene: 1. CDR1 is MNHNS and CDR2 is SASEGT in the germline V gene. The CDR3 runs to 13 residues. CDR3 bases: TGTGCCAGCAGTGGGACAGGGGTCTACGAGCAGTACTTC. Protein sequence: CASSGTGVYEQYF.

The gene calls are TRBV2 and TRBJ1-5, with D maybe TRBD1 (5 bases). Per germline, CDR1 SNHLY and CDR2 FYNNEI. This CDR3 comprises 11 residues. The germline V and J ends were trimmed by 2 bases and 9 bases, with 5 bases remaining between them. CDR3 sequence (DNA): TGTGCCAGCAGTGAAAGGGGGCCCCAGCATTTT. Translating gives CASSERGPQHF. Variable domain in full (rest from reference TRBV2 and TRBJ1-5): EPEVTQTPSHQVTQMGQEVILRCVPISNHLYFYWYRQILGQKVEFLVSFYNNEISEKSEIFDDQFSVERPDGSNFTLKIRSTKLEDSAMYFCASSERGPQHFGDGTRLSIL.

J is TRBJ1-5 and V is TRBV7-2; the D is unclear. CDR3 length equals 13 residues. Germline CDR1 is SGHTA and CDR2 is FQGNSA. Trimming stripped 2 bases from V and 5 bases from J, with 7 bases between. The CDR3 sequence: CASSLWADQPQHF. CDR3 coding DNA: TGTGCCAGCAGCTTATGGGCAGATCAGCCCCAGCATTTT. Based on the CDR3 plus reference TRBV7-2 and TRBJ1-5, the full variable domain is GAGVSQSPSNKVTEKGKDVELRCDPISGHTALYWYRQSLGQGLEFLIYFQGNSAPDKSGLPSDRFSAERTGGSVSTLTIQRTQQEDSAVYLCASSLWADQPQHFGDGTRLSIL.

The V gene is TRBV27, the J gene TRBJ1-5; D is undetermined. The length of the CDR3 is 18 residues. The V gene lost 6 bases and the J gene lost 2 bases, with 23 bases spanning the gap. CDR1 MNHEY and CDR2 SMNVEV come from the germline V gene (reference sequence). The CDR3 bases are TGTGCCAGCAGCCCTAACCCGGGTCGGTATCGGGGCAATCAGCCCCAGCATTTT. Residues: CASSPNPGRYRGNQPQHF.

The chain has TRBV2 and TRBJ2-1; D call uncertain. Per germline, CDR1 SNHLY and CDR2 FYNNEI. The V and J ends lost 5 bases and 5 bases respectively, with 13 bases between them. The CDR3 is 14 amino acids. The CDR3 coding sequence is TGTGCCAGCAGTCGTCGTGTCAGTCACAATGAGCAGTTCTTC. It codes for CASSRRVSHNEQFF.

The V and J genes are TRBV18 and TRBJ1-1, with 10 positions matching TRBD1. V shed 3 bases and J 0 bases; nucleotides not matched to a gene: 7. The CDR3 covers 17 residues. Germline loops: CDR1 KGHSH, CDR2 LQKENI. CDR3 coding DNA: TGTGCCAGCTCACCTTACTTGGGACAGGGGATGAACACTGAAGCTTTCTTT. Its translation is CASSPYLGQGMNTEAFF.

This clone appeared a single time. V gene TRBV6-1 combines with J gene TRBJ2-1; 10 bases map to TRBD2. The germline gives CDR1 MNHNS, CDR2 SASEGT. The CDR3 sequence is 16 residues long. V lost 0 bases, J lost 8 bases, and 7 bases stayed unmatched. This CDR3 is CASSEALVLAGDEQFF. The CDR3 DNA reads as TGTGCCAGCAGTGAAGCGCTGGTTCTAGCGGGGGATGAGCAGTTCTTC.

CDR3 nucleotide sequence: TGTGCCAGCAGATTCGGGACTAGCGGAGTCTACGAGCAGTACTTC. This codes for CASRFGTSGVYEQYF. J is TRBJ2-7 and V is TRBV5-6; 11 bases agree with TRBD2. The CDR3 is made up of 15 amino acids. Germline CDR1 SGHDT, CDR2 YYEEEE. Trimming at V came to 5 bases and at J to 3 bases, leaving 7 bases not matched to a gene.

The chain has TRBV10-1 and TRBJ2-6; D gene unclear. V was trimmed by 5 bases and J by 1 base, leaving 3 bases between them. The CDR3 spans 13 residues. Germline V lookup: CDR1 WNHNN, CDR2 SYGVQD (reference sequence). CDR3 DNA: TGCGCCAGCAGTCCATCTGGGGCCAACGTCCTGACTTTC. It encodes CASSPSGANVLTF.

The chain combines TRBV6-1 with TRBJ1-4; maybe TRBD1 (5 bases). The V gene's germline CDR1 is MNHNS and CDR2 SASEGT. The length of the CDR3 is 11 residues. In DNA form, the CDR3 reads TGTCTGACCAGGGTGGGGGAAAAACTGTTTTTT. Protein product: CLTRVGEKLFF.

The chain couples TRBV28 to TRBJ1-5, with TRBD1 identical over 11 bases. This CDR3 is built from 16 residues. Looked up from germline, CDR1 is MDHEN and CDR2 is SYDVKM. Trimming cost V 7 bases and J 6 bases; bases outside gene matches: 11. Here the CDR3 DNA reads TGTGCCAGCACCCTGGGCGGGACAGGGGGAACTCAGCCCCAGCATTTT. Its translation is CASTLGGTGGTQPQHF. Drawing the rest from reference TRBV28 and TRBJ1-5, the complete variable domain is DVKVTQSSRYLVKRTGEKVFLECVQDMDHENMFWYRQDPGLGLRLIYFSYDVKMKEKGDIPEGYSVSREKKERFSLILESASTNQTSMYLCASTLGGTGGTQPQHFGDGTRLSIL.

The rearrangement joins TRBV19 to TRBJ1-1; D perhaps matches TRBD1 (6 bases). V was shortened by 6 bases and J by 12 bases, with 20 bases between the two germline ends. The CDR3 runs to 13 residues. CDR1 and CDR2 from the germline V gene are LNHDA and SQIVND (reference sequence). CDR3 coding DNA: TGTGCCAGTAGATCGGACCTCAGGACAGTGACTTTCTTT. Amino acids: CASRSDLRTVTFF. The variable domain in full, completed from reference TRBV19 and TRBJ1-1, reads DGGITQSPKYLFRKEGQNVTLSCEQNLNHDAMYWYRQDPGQGLRLIYYSQIVNDFQKGDIAEGYSVSREKKESFPLTVTSAQKNPTAFYLCASRSDLRTVTFFGQGTRLTVV.